This T cell receptor beta chain was identified in a study of blood T cell repertoires in COVID-19. Looking at the study overall: Researchers got acute and convalescent COVID-19 samples from the United States, Italy and Spain. T cells, B-cell-depleted T cells, or PBMCs provided the cDNA or gDNA that served as material.

Authors' processing steps: Reference gene primers were amplified, and this amplification served to estimate nucleated cell counts. The repertoire was sequenced with immunoSEQ multiplex PCR; TCRdb's copy has only in-frame clones and lacks some. V and J calls and clone size follow that table, whereas D and trimming were derived from the DNA. This table holds approximately 97,000 clones, 87% found once. V was pared by 2 bases and J by 3 bases, with 25 bases between. The CDR3 consists of 19 residues. Looked up from germline, CDR1 is MNHEY and CDR2 is SVGEGT. The clonotype was recovered from a human donor in a cohort sampled during active COVID-19. The sample taken for sequencing was peripheral blood. The chain uses TRBV6-2 or TRBV6-3 and TRBJ1-1; weak D call: TRBD1 (5 bases). CDR3 sequence: CASSYPNPGIFYSDTEAFF. The CDR3 DNA reads as TGTGCCAGCAGTTACCCCAACCCAGGGATTTTTTACTCGGACACTGAAGCTTTCTTT.